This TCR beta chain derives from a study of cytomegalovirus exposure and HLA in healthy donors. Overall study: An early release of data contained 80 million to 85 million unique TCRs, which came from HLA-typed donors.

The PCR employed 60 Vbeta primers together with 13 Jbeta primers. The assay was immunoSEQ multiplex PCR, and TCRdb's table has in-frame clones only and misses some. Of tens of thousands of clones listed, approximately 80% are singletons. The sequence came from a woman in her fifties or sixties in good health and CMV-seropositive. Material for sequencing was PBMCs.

The CDR3 loop is CASSPMRADTQYF. DNA for the CDR3: TGCGCCAGCAGCCCGATGCGGGCAGATACGCAGTATTTT. V gene TRBV5-1 combines with J gene TRBJ2-3; maybe TRBD2 (5 bases). Looked up from germline, CDR1 is SGHRS and CDR2 is YFSETQ. The CDR3 covers 13 residues. V was cut by 4 bases and J by 4 bases, with 10 bases left in between.